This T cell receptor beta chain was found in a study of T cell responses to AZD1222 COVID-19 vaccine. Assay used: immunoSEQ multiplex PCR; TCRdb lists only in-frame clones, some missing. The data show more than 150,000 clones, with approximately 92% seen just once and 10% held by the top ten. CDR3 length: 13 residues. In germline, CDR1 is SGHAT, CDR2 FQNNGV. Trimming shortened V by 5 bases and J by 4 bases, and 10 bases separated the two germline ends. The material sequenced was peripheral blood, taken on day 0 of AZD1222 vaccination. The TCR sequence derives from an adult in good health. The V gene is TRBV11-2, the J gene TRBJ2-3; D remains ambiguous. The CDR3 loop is CASSPDFSDTQYF. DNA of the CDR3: TGTGCCAGCAGCCCTGATTTCTCAGATACGCAGTATTTT.